Shown below are 18 T cell receptor beta chains from a single sample sequenced in a study of shared clonotypes between healthy human individuals. Assay: immunoSEQ multiplex PCR; the TCRdb copy retains only in-frame clones and omits some. The sample lists about a million clones, under 80% occurring once. Sequencing input: memory CD4+ T cells sorted from blood. The sample's subset: CD45RA-negative fraction. The receptor set was obtained from a man between 18 and 35 years old in good health.

The V and J genes are TRBV5-5 and TRBJ1-3; D is unresolved. Between the trimmed V and J ends, which lost 2 bases and 8 bases, there was a span of 14 bases. CDR1 SGHKS and CDR2 YYEKEE come from the germline V gene (reference sequence). This CDR3 is built from 14 residues. CDR3 protein: CASSFQGPGDTIYF. The CDR3 DNA is TGTGCCAGCAGCTTTCAAGGACCCGGGGACACCATATATTTT.

As concerns this clone: The same CDR3 is also encoded by other DNA sequences in this sample. This sequence joins TRBV27 and TRBJ1-2; D is perhaps TRBD1 (5 bases). This CDR3 has 14 amino acids. The germline V gene has CDR1 MNHEY and CDR2 SMNVEV (reference sequence). V was pared by 2 bases and J by 4 bases, with 11 bases between. The CDR3 region is CASSLRGDGYGYTF. As DNA, the CDR3 is TGTGCCAGCAGTTTACGCGGGGACGGCTATGGCTACACCTTC.

The chain uses TRBV7-3 and TRBJ2-1, with D possibly matching TRBD2 (5 bases). The V gene lost 5 bases and the J gene lost 2 bases, with 10 bases spanning the gap. The length of the CDR3 is 14 residues. Germline-derived CDR1 and CDR2 are SGHTA and FQGTGA. The CDR3 region has the DNA TGTGCCAGCAGCCAAACGGGGACCTACAATGAGCAGTTCTTC. Protein: CASSQTGTYNEQFF.

This clone came up a few times. The chain joins TRBV4-1 to TRBJ1-4; 9 bases line up with TRBD1. Losses at the gene ends were 4 bases for V and 8 bases for J; bases not matched to a gene: 8. The CDR3 runs 15 residues. CDR1 and CDR2 (germline): MGHRA, YSYEKL. The CDR3 sequence is CASSRGQGKREKLFF. The CDR3 nucleotides are TGCGCCAGCAGCCGAGGACAGGGGAAGCGGGAAAAACTGTTTTTT.

The CDR3 is CASSPVGYQETQYF. DNA for the CDR3: TGTGCCAGCAGCCCCGTAGGGTACCAAGAGACCCAGTACTTC. V and J are TRBV2 and TRBJ2-5; D uncertain. CDR1 SNHLY and CDR2 FYNNEI come from the germline V gene. This CDR3 comprises 14 residues. Trimming removed 6 bases from V and 0 bases from J, with 11 bases in between.

This clone was detected a few times. J is TRBJ2-3 and V is TRBV10-3; 9 bases are a match to TRBD2. CDR3 size: 15 residues. The junction had 9 bases not matched to a gene; V was cut back by 5 bases and J by 6 bases. Germline CDR1 ENHRY, CDR2 SYGVKD. CDR3 nucleotides: TGTGCCATCAGTACCACCGGGACTAGCAGTGATACGCAGTATTTT. Translating gives CAISTTGTSSDTQYF.

V and J are TRBV6-1 and TRBJ1-1; no definite D call. Germline values: CDR1 MNHNS, CDR2 SASEGT. This CDR3 spans 13 amino acids. Trimming took 2 bases from V and 9 from J, leaving 13 bases between them. CDR3 nucleotide sequence: TGTGCCAGCAGTGAATGGAGTACACCCCAAGCTTTCTTT. Translating it yields CASSEWSTPQAFF.

The gene calls are TRBV4-1 and TRBJ1-3; 8 positions agree with TRBD1. V was pared by 4 bases and J by 3 bases, with 14 bases of the junction left unmatched. The CDR3 runs to 18 residues. Germline CDR1 MGHRA, CDR2 YSYEKL. The CDR3 coding sequence is TGCGCCAGCAGCCCTTCACAGGGGGGTAGGCAGCTTGGAAACACCATATATTTT. Protein: CASSPSQGGRQLGNTIYF.

The rearrangement uses TRBV28 and TRBJ1-4; D gene uncertain. CDR1 is MDHEN, CDR2 SYDVKM, per germline. The V gene lost 2 bases and the J gene lost 11 bases, with 12 bases spanning the gap. This CDR3 spans 13 amino acids. The CDR3 DNA reads as TGTGCCAGCAGTTTAGTGTTCGGGAGGAAACTGTTTTTT. Translating gives CASSLVFGRKLFF.

V gene TRBV6-5 combines with J gene TRBJ1-3, with 10 bases fitting TRBD1. The CDR3 is 15 amino acids. The V and J ends lost 4 bases and 2 bases, in that order; junction bases with no gene match: 2. CDR1 and CDR2 from the germline V gene are MNHEY and SVGAGI. Written as DNA, the CDR3 is TGTGCCAGCAGTTTAGGGACAGGGGCTGGAAACACCATATATTTT. Translated, it gives CASSLGTGAGNTIYF.

This rearrangement joins TRBV7-6 to TRBJ2-3; D call uncertain. The CDR3 covers 13 residues. Trimming removed 1 base at V and 6 bases at J, with 8 bases between. Germline values: CDR1 SGHVS, CDR2 FNYEAQ. The CDR3 sequence is CASSLGHMDTQYF. CDR3 in DNA: TGTGCCAGCAGCTTAGGACATATGGATACGCAGTATTTT.

The chain is built from TRBV15 and TRBJ1-6; no definite D call. The length of the CDR3 is 12 residues. CDR1 and CDR2 from the germline V gene are LNHNV and YYDKDF (reference sequence). Trimming left V 5 bases short and J 8 bases short, with 7 bases between. CDR3 region: CATSSSHSPLHF. In nucleotides, the CDR3 is TGTGCCACCAGCTCCAGCCATTCACCCCTCCACTTT.

The CDR3 here is CASIWLHEQYF. CDR3 coding DNA: TGTGCCAGCATCTGGCTCCACGAGCAGTACTTC. The chain is built from TRBV6-6 and TRBJ2-5; D remains ambiguous. The J call is in doubt because the DNA end fits TRBJ2-7 better. The CDR3 consists of 11 residues. Germline CDR1 is MNHNY and CDR2 is SVGAGI (reference sequence).

The CDR3, as DNA: TGCAGCGTTGAAAAAACTAGCGCTGGGGATACGCAGTATTTT. Amino acid sequence: CSVEKTSAGDTQYF. This sequence joins TRBV29-1 and TRBJ2-3; 7 bases are shared with TRBD2. Germline assignment: CDR1 SQVTM and CDR2 ANQGSEA. With 2 bases clipped from V and 6 bases from J, the junction kept 8 bases outside the gene matches. The CDR3 spans 14 residues.

The rearrangement uses TRBV5-1 and TRBJ2-2; TRBD1 matches at 8 bases. Trimming took 4 bases from V and 1 from J; bases not matched to a gene: 6. This CDR3 region has 16 residues. Germline CDR1 SGHRS, CDR2 YFSETQ. The DNA for the CDR3 is TGCGCCAGCAGCGCGAACGGACAGGGGAACACCGGGGAGCTGTTTTTT. The encoded protein is CASSANGQGNTGELFF.

This clone has only one observation. Other nucleotide sequences from this sample produce the same CDR3. The V call is TRBV18, the J call TRBJ2-7, with 9 bases that match TRBD1. The CDR3 is 14 residues long. J was trimmed by 5 bases and V by 0 bases; bases with no gene match: 2. Germline CDR1 and CDR2: KGHSH and LQKENI. CDR3 bases: TGTGCCAGCTCACCACCCTGGGACAGGGACGAGCAGTACTTC. Residues: CASSPPWDRDEQYF.

The CDR3: CAITVRRGETQYF. The CDR3 nucleotides are TGTGCCATCACTGTTAGGAGAGGGGAGACCCAGTACTTC. The chain links TRBV10-3 to TRBJ2-5, with D maybe TRBD2 (5 bases). V lost 7 bases to trimming and J lost 5 bases, with 14 bases between them. The CDR3 is 13 amino acids. The germline V gene has CDR1 ENHRY and CDR2 SYGVKD.

As for this clone: This sample also contains other DNA sequences that code for the same CDR3. The J gene is TRBJ1-4, the V gene TRBV11-2; D not certain. The CDR3 length is 13 residues. V lost 3 bases and J 0 bases, leaving 2 bases between the germline ends. Germline values: CDR1 SGHAT, CDR2 FQNNGV. The CDR3 reads CASSLSTNEKLFF. As DNA, the CDR3 is TGTGCCAGCAGCTTGTCAACTAATGAAAAACTGTTTTTT.